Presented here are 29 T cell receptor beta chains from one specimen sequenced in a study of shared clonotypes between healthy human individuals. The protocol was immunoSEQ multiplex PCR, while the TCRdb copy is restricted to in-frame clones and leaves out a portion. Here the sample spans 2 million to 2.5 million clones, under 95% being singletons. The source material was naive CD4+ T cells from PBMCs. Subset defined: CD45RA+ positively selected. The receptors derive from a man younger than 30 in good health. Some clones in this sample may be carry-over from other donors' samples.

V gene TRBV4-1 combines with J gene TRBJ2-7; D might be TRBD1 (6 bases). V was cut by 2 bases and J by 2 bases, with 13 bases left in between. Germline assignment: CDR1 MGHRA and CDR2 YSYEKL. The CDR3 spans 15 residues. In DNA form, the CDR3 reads TGCGCCAGCAGCCAATATCAGGGGACGACCTACGAGCAGTACTTC. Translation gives CASSQYQGTTYEQYF.

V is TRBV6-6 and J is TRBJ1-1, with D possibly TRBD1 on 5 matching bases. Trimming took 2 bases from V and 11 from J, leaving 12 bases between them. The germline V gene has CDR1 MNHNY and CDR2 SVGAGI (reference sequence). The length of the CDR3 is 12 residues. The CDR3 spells CASSYGDSRAFF. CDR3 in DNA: TGTGCCAGCAGTTACGGGGACTCTCGGGCTTTCTTT.

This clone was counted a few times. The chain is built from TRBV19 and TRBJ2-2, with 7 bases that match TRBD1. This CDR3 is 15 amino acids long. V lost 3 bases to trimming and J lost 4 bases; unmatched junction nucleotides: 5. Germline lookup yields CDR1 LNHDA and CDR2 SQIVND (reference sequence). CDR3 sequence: CASSIGTAFTGELFF. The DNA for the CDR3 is TGTGCCAGTAGTATCGGGACAGCCTTCACCGGGGAGCTGTTTTTT.

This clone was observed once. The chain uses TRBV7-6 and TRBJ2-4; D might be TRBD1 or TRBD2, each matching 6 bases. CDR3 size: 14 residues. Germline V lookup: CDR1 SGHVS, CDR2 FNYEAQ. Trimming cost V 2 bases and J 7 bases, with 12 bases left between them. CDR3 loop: CASSLSQGGNIQYF. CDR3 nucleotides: TGTGCCAGCAGCTTATCTCAAGGGGGGAACATTCAGTACTTC.

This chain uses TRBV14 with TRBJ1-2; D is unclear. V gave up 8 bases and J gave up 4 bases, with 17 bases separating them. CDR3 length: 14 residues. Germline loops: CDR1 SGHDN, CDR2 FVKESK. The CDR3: CASGRAGGSYGYTF. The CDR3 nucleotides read TGTGCCAGCGGAAGGGCAGGCGGAAGCTATGGCTACACCTTC.

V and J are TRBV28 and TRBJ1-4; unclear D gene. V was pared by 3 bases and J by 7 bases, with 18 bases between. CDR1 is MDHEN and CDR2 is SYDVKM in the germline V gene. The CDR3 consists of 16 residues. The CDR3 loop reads CASSFPFFDMGEKLFF. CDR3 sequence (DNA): TGTGCCAGCAGTTTCCCGTTTTTCGACATGGGTGAAAAACTGTTTTTT. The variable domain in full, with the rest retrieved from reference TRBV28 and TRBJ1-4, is DVKVTQSSRYLVKRTGEKVFLECVQDMDHENMFWYRQDPGLGLRLIYFSYDVKMKEKGDIPEGYSVSREKKERFSLILESASTNQTSMYLCASSFPFFDMGEKLFFGSGTQLSVL.

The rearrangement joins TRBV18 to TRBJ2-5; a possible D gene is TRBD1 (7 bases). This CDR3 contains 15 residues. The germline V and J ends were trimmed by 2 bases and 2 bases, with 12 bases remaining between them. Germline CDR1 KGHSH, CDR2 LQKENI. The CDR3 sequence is CASSPRGDSQETQYF. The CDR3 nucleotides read TGTGCCAGCTCACCAAGGGGGGACAGTCAAGAGACCCAGTACTTC.

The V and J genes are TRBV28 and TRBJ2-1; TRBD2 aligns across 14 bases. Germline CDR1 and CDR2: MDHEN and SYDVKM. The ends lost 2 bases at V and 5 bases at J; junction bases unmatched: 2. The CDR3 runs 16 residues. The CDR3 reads CASSLGGLAGDNEQFF. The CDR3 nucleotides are TGTGCCAGCAGTTTAGGGGGACTAGCGGGAGACAATGAGCAGTTCTTC.

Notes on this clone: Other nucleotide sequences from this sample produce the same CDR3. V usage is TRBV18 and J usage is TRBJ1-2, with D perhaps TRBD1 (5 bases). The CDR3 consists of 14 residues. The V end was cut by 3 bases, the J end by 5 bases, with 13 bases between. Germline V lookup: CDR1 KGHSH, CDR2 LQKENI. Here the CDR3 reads CASSPPTGLYGYTF. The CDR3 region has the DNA TGTGCCAGCTCACCGCCCACGGGGCTGTATGGCTACACCTTC.

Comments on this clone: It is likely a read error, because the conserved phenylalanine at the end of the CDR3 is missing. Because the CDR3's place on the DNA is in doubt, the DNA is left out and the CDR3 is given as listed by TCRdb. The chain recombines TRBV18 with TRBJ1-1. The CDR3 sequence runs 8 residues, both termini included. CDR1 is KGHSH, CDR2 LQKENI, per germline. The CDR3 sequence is CASSPRGR.

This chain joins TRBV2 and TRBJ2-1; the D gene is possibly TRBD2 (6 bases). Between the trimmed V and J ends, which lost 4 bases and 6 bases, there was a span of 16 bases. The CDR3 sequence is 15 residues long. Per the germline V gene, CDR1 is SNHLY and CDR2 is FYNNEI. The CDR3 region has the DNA TGTGCCAGCAGTGGGCGGAGGGGAATCGGCAATGAGCAGTTCTTC. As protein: CASSGRRGIGNEQFF. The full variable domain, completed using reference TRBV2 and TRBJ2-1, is EPEVTQTPSHQVTQMGQEVILRCVPISNHLYFYWYRQILGQKVEFLVSFYNNEISEKSEIFDDQFSVERPDGSNFTLKIRSTKLEDSAMYFCASSGRRGIGNEQFFGPGTRLTVL.

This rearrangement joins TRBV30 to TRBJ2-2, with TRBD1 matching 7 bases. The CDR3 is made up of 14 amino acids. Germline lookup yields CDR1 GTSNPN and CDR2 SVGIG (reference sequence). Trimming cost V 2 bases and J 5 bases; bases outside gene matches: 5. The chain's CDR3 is CAWSTDRVTGELFF. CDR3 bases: TGTGCCTGGAGTACCGACAGGGTTACCGGGGAGCTGTTTTTT.

The CDR3 DNA reads TGTGCCAGCAGCTCCGACAGGGGTGCCTACGAGCAGTACTTC. It yields the protein CASSSDRGAYEQYF. The V gene is TRBV5-4, the J gene TRBJ2-7; 8 bases map to TRBD1. This CDR3 has 14 residues. Germline CDR1 and CDR2: SGHNT and YYREEE (reference sequence). V was clipped by 3 bases and J by 2 bases; unmatched bases: 4. Full variable domain (rest looked up from reference TRBV5-4 and TRBJ2-7): ETGVTQSPTHLIKTRGQQVTLRCSSQSGHNTVSWYQQALGQGPQFIFQYYREEENGRGNFPPRFSGLQFPNYSSELNVNALELDDSALYLCASSSDRGAYEQYFGPGTRLTVT.

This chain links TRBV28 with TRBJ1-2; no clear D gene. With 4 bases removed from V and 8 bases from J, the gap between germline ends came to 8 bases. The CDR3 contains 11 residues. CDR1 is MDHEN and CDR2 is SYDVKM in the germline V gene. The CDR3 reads CASSYEIGYTF. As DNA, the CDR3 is TGTGCCAGCAGTTACGAAATCGGCTACACCTTC.

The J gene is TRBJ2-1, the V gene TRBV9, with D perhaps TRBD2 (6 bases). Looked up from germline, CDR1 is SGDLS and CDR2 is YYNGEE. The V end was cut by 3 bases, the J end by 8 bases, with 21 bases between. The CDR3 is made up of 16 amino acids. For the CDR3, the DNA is TGTGCCAGCAGCGCTCGACTAGAAGCCGCTCCCGATGAGCAGTTCTTC. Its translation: CASSARLEAAPDEQFF.

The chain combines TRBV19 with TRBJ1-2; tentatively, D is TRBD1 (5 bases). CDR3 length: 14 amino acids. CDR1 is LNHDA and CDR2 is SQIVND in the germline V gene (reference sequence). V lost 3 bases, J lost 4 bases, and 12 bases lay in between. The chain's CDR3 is CASSIWGFGYGYTF. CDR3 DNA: TGTGCCAGTAGTATTTGGGGCTTTGGCTATGGCTACACCTTC.

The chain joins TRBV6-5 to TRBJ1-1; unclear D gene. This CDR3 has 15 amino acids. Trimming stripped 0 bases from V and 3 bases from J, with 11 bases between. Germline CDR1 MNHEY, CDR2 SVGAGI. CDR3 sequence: CASSYSRRLDTEAFF. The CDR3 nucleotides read TGTGCCAGCAGTTACTCGAGGAGGCTGGACACTGAAGCTTTCTTT.

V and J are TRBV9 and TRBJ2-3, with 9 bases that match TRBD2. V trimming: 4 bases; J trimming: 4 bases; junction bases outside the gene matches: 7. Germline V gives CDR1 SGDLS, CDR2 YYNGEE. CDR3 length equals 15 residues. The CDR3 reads CASSPGLAGSDTQYF. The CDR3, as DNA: TGTGCCAGCAGCCCGGGGCTAGCGGGATCAGATACGCAGTATTTT.

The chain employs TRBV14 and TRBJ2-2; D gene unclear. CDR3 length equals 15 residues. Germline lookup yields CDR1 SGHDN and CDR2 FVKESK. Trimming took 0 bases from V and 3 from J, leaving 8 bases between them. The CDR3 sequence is CASSQDIQYTGELFF. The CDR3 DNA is TGTGCCAGCAGCCAAGATATCCAGTACACCGGGGAGCTGTTTTTT.

The CDR3 sequence is CASSQEWLRIETEAFF. The CDR3, as DNA: TGCGCCAGCAGCCAAGAATGGCTACGGATCGAAACTGAAGCTTTCTTT. The chain has TRBV4-1 and TRBJ1-1; D uncertain. The germline gives CDR1 MGHRA, CDR2 YSYEKL. CDR3 length: 16 amino acids. V lost 0 bases and J lost 5, with 16 bases in between.

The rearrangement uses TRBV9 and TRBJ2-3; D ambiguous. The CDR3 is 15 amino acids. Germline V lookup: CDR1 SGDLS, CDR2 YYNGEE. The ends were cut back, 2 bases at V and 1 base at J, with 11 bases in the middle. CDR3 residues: CASSVSYSGTDTQYF. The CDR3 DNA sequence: TGTGCCAGCAGCGTTTCCTACAGCGGCACAGATACGCAGTATTTT. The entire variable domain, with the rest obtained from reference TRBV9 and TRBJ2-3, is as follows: DSGVTQTPKHLITATGQRVTLRCSPRSGDLSVYWYQQSLDQGLQFLIQYYNGEERAKGNILERFSAQQFPDLHSELNLSSLELGDSALYFCASSVSYSGTDTQYFGPGTRLTVL.

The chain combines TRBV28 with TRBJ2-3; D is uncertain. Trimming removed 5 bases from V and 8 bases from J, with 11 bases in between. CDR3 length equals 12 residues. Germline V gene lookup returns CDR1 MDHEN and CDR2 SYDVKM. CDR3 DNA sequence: TGTGCCAGCAGTCCACGACGAAGTACGCAGTATTTT. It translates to CASSPRRSTQYF.

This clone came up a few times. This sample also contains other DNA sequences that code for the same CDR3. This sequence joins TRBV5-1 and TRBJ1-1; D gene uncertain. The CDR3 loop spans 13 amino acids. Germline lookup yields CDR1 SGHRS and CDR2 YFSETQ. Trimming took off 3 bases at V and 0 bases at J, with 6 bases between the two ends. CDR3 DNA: TGCGCCAGCAGCTCAAGCATGAACACTGAAGCTTTCTTT. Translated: CASSSSMNTEAFF.

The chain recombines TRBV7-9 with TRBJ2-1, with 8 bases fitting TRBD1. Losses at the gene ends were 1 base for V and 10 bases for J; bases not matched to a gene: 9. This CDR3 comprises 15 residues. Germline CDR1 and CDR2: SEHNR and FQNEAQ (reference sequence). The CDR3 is CASSLGLRGLGEQFF. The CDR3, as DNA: TGTGCCAGCAGCTTAGGTCTCAGGGGGCTTGGGGAGCAGTTCTTC. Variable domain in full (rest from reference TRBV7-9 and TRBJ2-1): DTGVSQNPRHKITKRGQNVTFRCDPISEHNRLYWYRQTLGQGPEFLTYFQNEAQLEKSRLLSDRFSAERPKGSFSTLEIQRTEQGDSAMYLCASSLGLRGLGEQFFGPGTRLTVL.

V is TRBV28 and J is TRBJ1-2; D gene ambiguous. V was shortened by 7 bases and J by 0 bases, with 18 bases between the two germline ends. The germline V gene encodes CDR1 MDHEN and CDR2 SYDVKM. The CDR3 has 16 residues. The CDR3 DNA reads TGTGCCAGCAAAGTGTTACCGGGAGTCCCTAACTATGGCTACACCTTC. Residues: CASKVLPGVPNYGYTF.

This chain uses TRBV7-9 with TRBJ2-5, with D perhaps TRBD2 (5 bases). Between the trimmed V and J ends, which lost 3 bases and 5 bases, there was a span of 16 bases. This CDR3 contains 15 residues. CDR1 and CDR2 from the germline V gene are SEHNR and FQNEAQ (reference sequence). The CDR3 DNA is TGTGCCAGCAGCTTCCGCCGGGTCGAGCGGGAGACCCAGTACTTC. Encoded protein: CASSFRRVERETQYF. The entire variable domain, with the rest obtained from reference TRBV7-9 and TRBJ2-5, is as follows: DTGVSQNPRHKITKRGQNVTFRCDPISEHNRLYWYRQTLGQGPEFLTYFQNEAQLEKSRLLSDRFSAERPKGSFSTLEIQRTEQGDSAMYLCASSFRRVERETQYFGPGTRLLVL.

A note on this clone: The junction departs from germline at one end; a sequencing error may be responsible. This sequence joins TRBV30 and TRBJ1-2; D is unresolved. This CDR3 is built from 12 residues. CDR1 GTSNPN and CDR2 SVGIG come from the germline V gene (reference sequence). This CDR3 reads CAWTSWSPLSVF. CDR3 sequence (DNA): TGTGCCTGGACCTCCTGGTCCCCCTTGAGCGTCTTC.

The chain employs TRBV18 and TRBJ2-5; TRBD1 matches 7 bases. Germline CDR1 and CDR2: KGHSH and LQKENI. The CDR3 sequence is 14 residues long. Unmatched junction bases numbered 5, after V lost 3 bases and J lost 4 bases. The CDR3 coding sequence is TGTGCCAGCTCACCCCGGAGACAGGGAGAGACCCAGTACTTC. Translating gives CASSPRRQGETQYF.

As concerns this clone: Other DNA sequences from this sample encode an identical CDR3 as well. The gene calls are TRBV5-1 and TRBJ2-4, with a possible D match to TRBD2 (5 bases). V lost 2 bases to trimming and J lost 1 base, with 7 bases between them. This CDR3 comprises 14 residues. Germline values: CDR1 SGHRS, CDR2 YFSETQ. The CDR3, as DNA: TGCGCCAGCAGCTTTTCGGGGGCCAAAAACATTCAGTACTTC. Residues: CASSFSGAKNIQYF.